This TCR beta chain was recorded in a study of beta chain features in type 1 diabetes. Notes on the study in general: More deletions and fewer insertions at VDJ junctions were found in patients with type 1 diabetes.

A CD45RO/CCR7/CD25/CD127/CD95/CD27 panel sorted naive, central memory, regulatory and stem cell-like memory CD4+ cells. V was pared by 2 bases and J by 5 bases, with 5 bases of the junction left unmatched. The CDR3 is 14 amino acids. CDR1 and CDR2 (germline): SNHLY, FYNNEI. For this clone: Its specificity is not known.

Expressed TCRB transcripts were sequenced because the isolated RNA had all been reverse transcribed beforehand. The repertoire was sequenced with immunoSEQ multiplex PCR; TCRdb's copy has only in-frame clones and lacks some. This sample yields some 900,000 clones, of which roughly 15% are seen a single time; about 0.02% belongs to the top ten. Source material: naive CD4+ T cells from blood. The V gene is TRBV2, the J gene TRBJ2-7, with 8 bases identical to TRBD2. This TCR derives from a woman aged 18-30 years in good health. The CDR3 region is CASSELGLANEQYF. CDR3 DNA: TGTGCCAGCAGTGAACTAGGACTAGCTAACGAGCAGTACTTC. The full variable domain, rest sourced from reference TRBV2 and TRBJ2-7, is EPEVTQTPSHQVTQMGQEVILRCVPISNHLYFYWYRQILGQKVEFLVSFYNNEISEKSEIFDDQFSVERPDGSNFTLKIRSTKLEDSAMYFCASSELGLANEQYFGPGTRLTVT.